This T cell receptor beta chain stems from a study of CD8+CD57+ T cells in acquired aplastic anemia. About the study: The DNA of sorted CD4+ and CD8+ cells averaged around 3 ug.

Sequencing involved patients with CD8+CD57+ cell expansion previously shown by flow cytometry. All patients had severe acquired aplastic anemia. The study profiled TCR beta VDJ and CDR3 using genomic DNA as template. TCRdb ran MiXCR on the reads and lists one entry per CDR3 protein. The sample has roughly 250,000 distinct CDR3 sequences, 47% seen once. Germline V lookup: CDR1 ENHRY, CDR2 SYGVKD. The CDR3 extends over 12 amino acids. V lost 4 bases and J lost 5; bases outside the gene matches: 2. The rearrangement joins TRBV10-3 to TRBJ2-7, with 7 bases fitting TRBD1. The clonotype originates from a human donor with aplastic anemia. The sequenced sample was sorted CD4+, CD8+, or CD8+CD57+ T cells (not recorded which) from PBMCs. The CDR3 DNA reads TGTGCCATCAGTGGACAGGGCGACGAGCAGTACTTC. Amino acids: CAISGQGDEQYF.